The clone carrying this T cell receptor beta chain has just a few counts. Its antigen is not identified. This record comes from a study of T cells in Graves' hyperthyroidism and ophthalmopathy. General study results and limits: Prediction of ophthalmopathy progression came a median 6.5 months pre-onset. Most thyroid-expanded clonotypes above 0.001 were also found in blood.

TCR beta CDR3 sequences were amplified from RNA transcripts. TCR CDR3 regions were first amplified by RT-PCR with HTBI primers. In TCRdb, the multiplex PCR reads were re-called with MiXCR into one record per CDR3 protein. The sample contains around 440,000 distinct CDR3 sequences, more than 15% of which appear only once. Per germline, CDR1 SGDLS and CDR2 YYNGEE. The V end lost 0 bases, the J end lost 7 bases, and 13 bases lay between the germline ends. The CDR3 runs to 15 residues. Reasons for excluding patients were uncontrolled infection, other autoimmune disease, pregnancy or lactation. Diagnosing involved the use of clinical symptoms, serum thyroxine and TRAb, thyroid ultrasound and orbital computed tomography.

The V call is TRBV9, the J call TRBJ1-4; no clear D. Sequenced sample: blood. This clonotype was obtained from a woman under 30 with Graves' hyperthyroidism. CDR3 bases: TGTGCCAGCAGCGTAGGGTCAGACGGTCTTGAAAAACTGTTTTTT. Residues: CASSVGSDGLEKLFF.